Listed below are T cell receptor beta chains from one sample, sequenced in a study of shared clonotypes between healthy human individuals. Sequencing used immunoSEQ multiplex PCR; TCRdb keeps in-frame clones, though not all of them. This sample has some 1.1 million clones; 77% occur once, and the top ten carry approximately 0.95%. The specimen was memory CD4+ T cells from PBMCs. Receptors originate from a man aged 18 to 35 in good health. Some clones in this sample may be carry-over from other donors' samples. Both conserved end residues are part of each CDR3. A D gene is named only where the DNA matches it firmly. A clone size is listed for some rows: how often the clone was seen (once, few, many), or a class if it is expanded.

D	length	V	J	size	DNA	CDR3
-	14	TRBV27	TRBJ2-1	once	TGTGCCAGCAGTTCCAGCGGGTCTTACAATGAGCAGTTCTTC	CASSSSGSYNEQFF
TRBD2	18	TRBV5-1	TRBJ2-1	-	TGCGCCAGCAGCACACCACGAGGACTAGCGGGAGTGGGTAATGAGCAGTTCTTC	CASSTPRGLAGVGNEQFF
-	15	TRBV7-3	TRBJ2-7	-	TGTGCCAGCAGCTTAATCCCCAGGATTGGACGCGAGCAGTACTTC	CASSLIPRIGREQYF
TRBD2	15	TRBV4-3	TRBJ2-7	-	TGCGCCAGCAGCCGACTAGCGGGATGGGCCTACGAGCAGTACTTC	CASSRLAGWAYEQYF
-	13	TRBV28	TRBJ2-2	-	TGTGCCAGCATGGGGGGGAACACCGGGGAGCTGTTTTTT	CASMGGNTGELFF
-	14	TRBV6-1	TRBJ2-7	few	TGTGCCAGCAGTGAAGGGCCGGGCCCCTACGAGCAGTACTTC	CASSEGPGPYEQYF
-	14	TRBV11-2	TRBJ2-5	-	TGTGCCAGCAGCTTAAGGTCGGGTCAGGGAATTCAGTACTTC	CASSLRSGQGIQYF
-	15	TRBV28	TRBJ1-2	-	TGTGCCAGCAGCGGGAACAGTTTCGTAAACTATGGCTACACCTTC	CASSGNSFVNYGYTF
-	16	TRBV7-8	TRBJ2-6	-	TGTGCCAGCAGCCGACGGCTGGGGTCTGGGGCCAACGTCCTGACTTTC	CASSRRLGSGANVLTF
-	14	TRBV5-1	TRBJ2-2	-	TGCGCCAGCAGCTTCGGACTGAACACCGGGGAGCTGTTTTTT	CASSFGLNTGELFF
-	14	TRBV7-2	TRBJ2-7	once	TGTGCCAGCAGCTTGTTCCCGGCAGCTTACGAGCAGTACTTC	CASSLFPAAYEQYF
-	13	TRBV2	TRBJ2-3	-	TGTGCCAGCGGAGATGGACGGGCGGATACGCAGTATTTT	CASGDGRADTQYF
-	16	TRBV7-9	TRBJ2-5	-	TGTGCCAGCAGATCTGACAGGTCTTTCCCCCGGGAGACCCAGTACTTC	CASRSDRSFPRETQYF
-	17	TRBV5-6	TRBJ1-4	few	TGTGCCAGCAGGGAAGATCCAAGGATGGCAACTAATGAAAAACTGTTTTTT	CASREDPRMATNEKLFF
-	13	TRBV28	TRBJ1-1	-	TGTGCCAGCAGTCCAACCGCGAACACTGAAGCTTTCTTT	CASSPTANTEAFF
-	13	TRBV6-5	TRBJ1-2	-	TGTGCCAGCCGGACGGGACAACGCTATGGCTACACCTTC	CASRTGQRYGYTF
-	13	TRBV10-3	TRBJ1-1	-	TGTGCCATCAGTGAGTCGAAGACCGGGGGAGCTTTCTTT	CAISESKTGGAFF
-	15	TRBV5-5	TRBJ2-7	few	TGTGCCAGCAGCTTGGAGATGGGGGTTTCCTACGAGCAGTACTTC	CASSLEMGVSYEQYF
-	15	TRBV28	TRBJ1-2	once	TGTGCCAGCAGTCCCGGCAAAGAAGTTTACAAGGGCTACACCTTC	CASSPGKEVYKGYTF
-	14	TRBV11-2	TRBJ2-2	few	TGTGCCACCGCGCCGCAAGCTTACACCGGGGAGCTGTTTTTT	CATAPQAYTGELFF
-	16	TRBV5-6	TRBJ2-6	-	TGTGCCAGCAGATCGGAGAAAGACTCTGGGGCCAACGTCCTGACTTTC	CASRSEKDSGANVLTF
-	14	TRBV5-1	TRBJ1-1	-	TGCGCCAGCAGCACGACAGGCGTGAACACTGAAGCTTTCTTT	CASSTTGVNTEAFF
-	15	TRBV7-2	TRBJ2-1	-	TGTGCCAGCAGCTTAGGAGCGGGTCCCTACAATGAGCAGTTCTTC	CASSLGAGPYNEQFF
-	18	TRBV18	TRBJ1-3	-	TGTGCCAGCTCACCACCAGGAAGCGCCAGGCAATCTGGAAACACCATATATTTT	CASSPPGSARQSGNTIYF
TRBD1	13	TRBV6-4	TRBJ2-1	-	TGTGCCAGCAGTAGAACAGGGGGCGGTGAGCAGTTCTTC	CASSRTGGGEQFF
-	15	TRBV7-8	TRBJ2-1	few	TGTGCCAGCAGCTTAGTGGCGGGAACCCACAATGAGCAGTTCTTC	CASSLVAGTHNEQFF
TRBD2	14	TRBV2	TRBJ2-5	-	TGTGCCAGCAGTGGGGCTAGCGGTCAAGAGACCCAGTACTTC	CASSGASGQETQYF
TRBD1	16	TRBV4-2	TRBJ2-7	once	TGTGCCAGCAGCCGAACGGGACAGGGGGCCTCCTACGAGCAGTACTTC	CASSRTGQGASYEQYF
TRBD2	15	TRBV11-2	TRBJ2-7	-	TGTGCCAGCAGCCTCCTTTGGGGGGGGAACTACGAGCAGTACTTC	CASSLLWGGNYEQYF
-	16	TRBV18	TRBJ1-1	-	TGTGCCAGCTCACCTCCTGGGGGGCGGGCGAACACTGAAGCTTTCTTT	CASSPPGGRANTEAFF
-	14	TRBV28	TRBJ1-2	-	TGTGCCAGCAGATTGGGAGGGGCAAACTATGGCTACACCTTC	CASRLGGANYGYTF
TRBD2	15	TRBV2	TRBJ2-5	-	TGTGCCAGCAGGGGACTAGCGGGAGGGGGAGAGACCCAGTACTTC	CASRGLAGGGETQYF
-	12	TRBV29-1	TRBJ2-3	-	TGCAGCGTTGGAACGGATTTGAATACGCAGTATTTT	CSVGTDLNTQYF
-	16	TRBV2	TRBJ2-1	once	TGTGCCAGCAGTGGGGTAGCGTGGGAGTTCCACAATGAGCAGTTCTTC	CASSGVAWEFHNEQFF
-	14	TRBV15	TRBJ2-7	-	TGTGCCACCAGCAGAGATACAGTGGCCGGGGAGCAGTACTTC	CATSRDTVAGEQYF
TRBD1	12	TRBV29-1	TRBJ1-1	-	TGCAGCGTTCGGACAGGTGAAACTGAAGCTTTCTTT	CSVRTGETEAFF
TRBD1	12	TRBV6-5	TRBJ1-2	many	TGTGCCAGCTTAGGACAGGGGGCTAGCTACACCTTC	CASLGQGASYTF
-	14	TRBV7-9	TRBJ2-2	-	TGTGCCAGCAGCCTTAGCGGCAACACCGGGGAGCTGTTTTTT	CASSLSGNTGELFF
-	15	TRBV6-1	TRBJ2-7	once	TGTGCCAGCAGTGAAGGCGCGGGAACGACTTACGAGCAGTACTTC	CASSEGAGTTYEQYF
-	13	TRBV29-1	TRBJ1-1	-	TGCAGCGGAGCAGGTCAACTTAACACTGAAGCTTTCTTT	CSGAGQLNTEAFF
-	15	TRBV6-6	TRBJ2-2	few	TGTGCCAGCAGTCTCGGGTCGACGAACACCGGGGAGCTGTTTTTT	CASSLGSTNTGELFF
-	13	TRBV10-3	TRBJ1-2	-	TGTGCCATCAGCCCCTGGGCGGACTATGGCTACACCTTC	CAISPWADYGYTF
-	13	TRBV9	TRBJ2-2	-	TGTGCCAGCAGCGTAGTTACGGCCGGGGAGCTGTTTTTT	CASSVVTAGELFF
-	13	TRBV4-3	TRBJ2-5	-	TGCGCCAGCAGCCAAAGAGGGCAAGAGACCCAGTACTTC	CASSQRGQETQYF
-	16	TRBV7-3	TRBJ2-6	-	TGTGCCAGCAGCCCTCGGGCCATCTCTGGGGCCAACGTCCTGACTTTC	CASSPRAISGANVLTF
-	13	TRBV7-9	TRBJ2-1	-	TGTGCCAGCAGCTCGTTCACTAGCATGGAACAGTTCTTC	CASSSFTSMEQFF
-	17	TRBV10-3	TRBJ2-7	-	TGTGCCATCAGTGAGTTCCCACCCTCAGGGCCGATCTACGAGCAGTACTTC	CAISEFPPSGPIYEQYF
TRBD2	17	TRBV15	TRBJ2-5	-	TGTGCCACCAGCAGCTCACGGCGAGCGGGAGGGGTAAAGACCCAGTACTTC	CATSSSRRAGGVKTQYF